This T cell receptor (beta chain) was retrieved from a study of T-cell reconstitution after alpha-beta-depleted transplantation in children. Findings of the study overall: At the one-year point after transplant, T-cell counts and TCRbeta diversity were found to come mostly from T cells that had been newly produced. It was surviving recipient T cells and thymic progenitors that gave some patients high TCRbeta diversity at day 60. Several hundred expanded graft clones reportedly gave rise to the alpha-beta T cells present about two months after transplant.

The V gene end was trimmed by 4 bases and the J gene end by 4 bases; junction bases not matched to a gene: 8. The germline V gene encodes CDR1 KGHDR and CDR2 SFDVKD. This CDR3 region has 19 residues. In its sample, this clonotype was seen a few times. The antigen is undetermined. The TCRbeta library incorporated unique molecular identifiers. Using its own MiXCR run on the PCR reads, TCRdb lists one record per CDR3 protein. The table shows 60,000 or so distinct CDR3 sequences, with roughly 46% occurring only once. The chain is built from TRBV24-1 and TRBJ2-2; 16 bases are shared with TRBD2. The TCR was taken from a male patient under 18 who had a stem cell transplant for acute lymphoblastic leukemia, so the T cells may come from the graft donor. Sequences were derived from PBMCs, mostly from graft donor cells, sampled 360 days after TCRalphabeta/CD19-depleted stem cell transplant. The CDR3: CATSDPGLAGGPGTGELFF. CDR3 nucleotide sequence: TGTGCCACCAGTGACCCGGGACTAGCGGGAGGGCCGGGCACCGGGGAGCTGTTTTTT.